The clone carrying this T cell receptor (beta chain) is judged medium-sized (0.01 to 0.1%). Its antigen is undetermined. Here immunoSEQ multiplex PCR was the method, and the copy in TCRdb shows in-frame clones only, minus some. The table has around 30,000 clones, more than 60% seen once; the top ten hold roughly 15%. Relapse after autologous stem cell transplantation occurred in every patient, and brentuximab vedotin exposure varied. The sample originates from a study of PD-1 blockade in classical Hodgkin lymphoma. Trimming removed 7 bases at V and 7 bases at J, with 20 bases between. The CDR3 consists of 15 residues. Germline CDR1 and CDR2: MNHNS and SASEGT. Study-wide results and limits: Repertoire difference causes, possibly disease activity or prior therapy, remain undefined. Exclusion applied to patients who initiated nivolumab less than 1 year following ASCT. Baseline diversity was lower in partial responders and progressors than complete responders. TCR diversity at baseline was reported to be reduced in newly diagnosed patients relative to healthy donors.

The source is a human donor with classical Hodgkin lymphoma. The chain recombines TRBV6-1 with TRBJ2-1; possibly TRBD2 for D (5 bases). This specimen was peripheral blood mononuclear cells (PBMCs), taken before the second cycle of nivolumab. CDR3: CASNPAEFARNEQFF. The DNA for the CDR3 is TGTGCCAGCAACCCAGCGGAGTTCGCCCGGAATGAGCAGTTCTTC.